These 16 T cell receptor beta chains share one sample of origin, sequenced in a study of cytomegalovirus exposure and HLA in healthy donors. Amplification used 60 Vbeta primers and 13 Jbeta primers. The protocol was immunoSEQ multiplex PCR, while the TCRdb copy is restricted to in-frame clones and leaves out a portion. The repertoire holds about 89,000 clones, with around 77% as singletons. Sequencing was done on a sample of PBMCs. Receptors were obtained from a man aged 30-40 years in good health and CMV-seronegative.

The sample holds a few counts of this clone. V and J are TRBV7-2 and TRBJ2-6; weak D call: TRBD1 (5 bases). The V gene's germline CDR1 is SGHTA and CDR2 FQGNSA. This CDR3 has 16 residues. Deletions cut 2 bases from V and 2 bases from J, with 10 bases between. The chain's CDR3 is CASSLSRDPGANVLTF. The CDR3, as DNA: TGTGCCAGCAGCTTAAGCAGGGATCCTGGGGCCAACGTCCTGACTTTC.

The chain recombines TRBV6-1 with TRBJ2-3; tentatively, D is TRBD1 (6 bases). Germline V lookup: CDR1 MNHNS, CDR2 SASEGT. This CDR3 contains 14 residues. V lost 8 bases and J 0 bases, leaving 12 bases between the germline ends. As DNA, the CDR3 is TGTGCCAGCGCCTCTGACAGGAGCACAGATACGCAGTATTTT. It yields the protein CASASDRSTDTQYF.

V gene TRBV14 combines with J gene TRBJ2-3, with D maybe TRBD1 (6 bases). Trimming left V 6 bases short and J 2 bases short, with 12 bases between. This CDR3 comprises 14 residues. Germline values: CDR1 SGHDN, CDR2 FVKESK. CDR3 nucleotides: TGTGCCAGCAGTTACGACAGGTTCACAGATACGCAGTATTTT. This gives the protein CASSYDRFTDTQYF.

The chain employs TRBV9 and TRBJ1-2; 8 positions match TRBD1. V dropped 4 bases and J dropped 3; count of bases not matched to a gene: 11. This CDR3 is 16 amino acids long. Germline values: CDR1 SGDLS, CDR2 YYNGEE. This chain's CDR3 is CASSPRTGSTHYGYTF. The DNA of the CDR3 is TGTGCCAGCAGCCCAAGGACAGGGTCTACTCACTATGGCTACACCTTC.

This clone was detected only a few times. The CDR3 bases are TGTGCCAGCAGCCAGGACAGAAACCTGAACACTGAAGCTTTCTTT. This gives the protein CASSQDRNLNTEAFF. The rearrangement joins TRBV7-2 to TRBJ1-1; TRBD1 is a possible D gene (6 bases). Germline assignment: CDR1 SGHTA and CDR2 FQGNSA. Trimming pared 5 bases from V and 0 bases from J, leaving 13 bases between. The length of the CDR3 is 15 residues.

This clone has more than one count but fewer than ten. The V and J genes are TRBV7-8 and TRBJ1-3; no clear D. Per germline, CDR1 SGHVS and CDR2 FQNEAQ. The CDR3 has 15 amino acids. Trimming left V 5 bases short and J 4 bases short, with 15 bases between. The CDR3: CASSPDSLAGNTIYF. CDR3 DNA: TGTGCCAGCAGCCCCGACTCCTTGGCGGGAAACACCATATATTTT.

In its sample, this clone was seen once. The chain links TRBV27 to TRBJ2-7; possibly TRBD1 for D (5 bases). V was clipped by 4 bases and J by 0 bases, with 7 bases between them. This CDR3 has 13 amino acids. Germline V CDR1 and CDR2: MNHEY, SMNVEV (reference sequence). CDR3 nucleotides: TGTGCCAGCAGTTCGACAGTCTCCTACGAGCAGTACTTC. Translating gives CASSSTVSYEQYF.

This clone was seen a handful of times. The genes are TRBV19 and TRBJ1-1, with 7 bases that match TRBD1. With 5 bases clipped from V and 0 bases from J, the junction kept 9 bases outside the gene matches. Germline V gene data show CDR1 as LNHDA and CDR2 as SQIVND (reference sequence). The CDR3 runs to 16 residues. CDR3: CASSPGTVVVNTEAFF. As DNA, the CDR3 is TGTGCCAGTAGTCCGGGGACAGTGGTTGTGAACACTGAAGCTTTCTTT.

V gene TRBV18 combines with J gene TRBJ2-2, with a possible D match to TRBD2 (6 bases). The ends were cut back, 5 bases at V and 2 bases at J, with 9 bases in the middle. The CDR3 is 14 amino acids. Germline assignment: CDR1 KGHSH and CDR2 LQKENI. This chain's CDR3 is CASSIADNTGELFF. The CDR3 region has the DNA TGTGCCAGCTCAATAGCGGATAACACCGGGGAGCTGTTTTTT.

This clone was seen once. V gene TRBV6-6 combines with J gene TRBJ1-2; D is ambiguous. V was clipped by 2 bases and J by 2 bases, with 9 bases between them. This CDR3 spans 14 amino acids. CDR1 MNHNY and CDR2 SVGAGI come from the germline V gene (reference sequence). The CDR3 spells CASSYPDKNYGYTF. The CDR3 DNA is TGTGCCAGCAGTTACCCCGACAAGAACTATGGCTACACCTTC.

This clone was seen a handful of times. This chain links TRBV28 with TRBJ1-4; perhaps TRBD1 as D (6 bases). Trimming removed 2 bases from V and 8 bases from J, with 12 bases in between. The length of the CDR3 is 14 residues. Germline CDR1 and CDR2: MDHEN and SYDVKM. The DNA for the CDR3 is TGTGCCAGCAGTTTACGCAGGGGAGGGGAAAAACTGTTTTTT. Its protein is CASSLRRGGEKLFF. Full variable domain (missing parts from reference TRBV28 and TRBJ1-4): DVKVTQSSRYLVKRTGEKVFLECVQDMDHENMFWYRQDPGLGLRLIYFSYDVKMKEKGDIPEGYSVSREKKERFSLILESASTNQTSMYLCASSLRRGGEKLFFGSGTQLSVL.

This clone occurred once. V gene TRBV10-3 combines with J gene TRBJ2-5; 8 bases agree with TRBD2. The CDR3 covers 14 residues. Germline V gives CDR1 ENHRY, CDR2 SYGVKD. The V segment lost 2 bases and the J segment 2 bases; nucleotides outside the gene matches: 1. The CDR3 bases are TGTGCCATCAGTGAGGGGACTAGGCAAGAGACCCAGTACTTC. Its translation: CAISEGTRQETQYF.

This clone was found a few times. The genes are TRBV7-2 and TRBJ2-3, with 10 bases lining up with TRBD2. The CDR3 has 15 amino acids. Germline CDR1 and CDR2: SGHTA and FQGNSA. Losses at the gene ends were 1 base for V and 5 bases for J; bases not matched to a gene: 3. The CDR3 coding sequence is TGTGCCAGCAGCTTAGGGCTAGCGGGGGTAGATACGCAGTATTTT. Translation gives CASSLGLAGVDTQYF.

This chain links TRBV6-5 with TRBJ1-2; a possible D gene is TRBD1 (5 bases). Trimming took off 6 bases at V and 8 bases at J, with 22 bases between the two ends. The CDR3 is 15 amino acids. Per germline, CDR1 MNHEY and CDR2 SVGAGI. DNA of the CDR3: TGTGCCAGCAGCTCAGCCGGGACTTATGGCGTCGGCTACACCTTC. Amino acids: CASSSAGTYGVGYTF.

The rearrangement links TRBV4-2 to TRBJ2-5, with 11 bases aligning to TRBD2. Germline V gives CDR1 LGHNA, CDR2 YNFKEQ. The CDR3 is 19 amino acids. J gave up 1 base and V 2 bases, and 12 bases lay outside the gene matches. The CDR3 sequence: CASSQTVSPGLAAQETQYF. The CDR3 nucleotides read TGTGCCAGCAGCCAAACGGTCAGCCCGGGACTAGCGGCCCAAGAGACCCAGTACTTC.

The gene calls are TRBV2 and TRBJ2-5; perhaps TRBD1 as D (6 bases). Looked up from germline, CDR1 is SNHLY and CDR2 is FYNNEI. This CDR3 comprises 16 residues. V dropped 1 base and J dropped 11 bases, with 23 bases sitting between them. This chain's CDR3 is CASSEGPQGQPYRQYF. The DNA of the CDR3 is TGTGCCAGCAGTGAAGGGCCGCAAGGACAGCCTTACCGGCAGTACTTC.